This T cell receptor (beta chain) was identified during a study of blood T cell repertoires in COVID-19. TCRdb's copy holds only in-frame clones and misses some; the assay was immunoSEQ multiplex PCR. The sample contains 130,000 to 150,000 clones, about four fifths of which appear only once. The receptor comes from a man in his forties or fifties who had recovered from COVID-19. Sample: PBMCs or T cells enriched from blood (not recorded which).

The CDR3 DNA reads TGTGCCAGCAGCTCCGATCGGACAGGGTATAATTCACCCCTCCACTTT. This codes for CASSSDRTGYNSPLHF. The chain has TRBV5-5 and TRBJ1-6; the match to TRBD1 covers 8 bases. V shed 3 bases, J shed 4 bases, and the junction held 6 bases outside the gene matches. The CDR3 covers 16 residues. Germline CDR1 SGHKS, CDR2 YYEKEE (reference sequence).